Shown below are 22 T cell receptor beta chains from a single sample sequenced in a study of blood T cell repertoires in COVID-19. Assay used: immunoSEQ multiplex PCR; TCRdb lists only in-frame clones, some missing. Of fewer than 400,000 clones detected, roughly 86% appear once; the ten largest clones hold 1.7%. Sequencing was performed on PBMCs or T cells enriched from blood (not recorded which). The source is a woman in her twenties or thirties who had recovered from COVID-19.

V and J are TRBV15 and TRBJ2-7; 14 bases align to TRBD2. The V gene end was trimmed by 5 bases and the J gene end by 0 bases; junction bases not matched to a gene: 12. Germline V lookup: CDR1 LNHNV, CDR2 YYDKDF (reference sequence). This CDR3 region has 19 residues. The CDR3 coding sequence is TGTGCCACCAGCCCATCCCCGGGACTAGCGGGAGCAGACTCCTACGAGCAGTACTTC. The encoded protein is CATSPSPGLAGADSYEQYF.

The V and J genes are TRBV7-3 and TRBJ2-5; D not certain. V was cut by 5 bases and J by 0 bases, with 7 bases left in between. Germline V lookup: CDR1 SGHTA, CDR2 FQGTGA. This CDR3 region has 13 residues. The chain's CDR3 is CASSPSDQETQYF. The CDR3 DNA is TGTGCCAGCAGCCCCAGCGACCAAGAGACCCAGTACTTC.

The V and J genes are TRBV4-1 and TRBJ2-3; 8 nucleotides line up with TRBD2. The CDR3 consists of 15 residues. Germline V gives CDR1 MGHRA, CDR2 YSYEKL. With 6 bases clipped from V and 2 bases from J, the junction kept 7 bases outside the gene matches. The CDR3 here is CASSPVAGNTDTQYF. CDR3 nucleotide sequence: TGCGCCAGCAGTCCCGTAGCGGGGAACACAGATACGCAGTATTTT.

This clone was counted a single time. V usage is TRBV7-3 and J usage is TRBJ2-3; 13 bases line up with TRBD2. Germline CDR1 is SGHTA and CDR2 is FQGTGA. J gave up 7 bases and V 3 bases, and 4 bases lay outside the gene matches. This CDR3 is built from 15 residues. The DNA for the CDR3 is TGTGCCAGCAGCTTCGGACTAGCGGGGGAAAATACGCAGTATTTT. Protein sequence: CASSFGLAGENTQYF.

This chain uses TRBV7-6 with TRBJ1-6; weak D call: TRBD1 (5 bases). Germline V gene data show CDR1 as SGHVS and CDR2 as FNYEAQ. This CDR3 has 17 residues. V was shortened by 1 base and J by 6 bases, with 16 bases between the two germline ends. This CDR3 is CASSLGPGLFFNSPLHF. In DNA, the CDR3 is TGTGCCAGCAGCTTAGGTCCGGGACTCTTCTTTAATTCACCCCTCCACTTT.

CDR3 bases: TGTGCCAGCAGTGGACAGGGACCGTACGAGCAGTACTTC. Protein sequence: CASSGQGPYEQYF. The chain combines TRBV12-3 or TRBV12-4 with TRBJ2-7; 8 positions match TRBD1. The CDR3 is 13 residues long. J gave up 4 bases and V 5 bases, and 4 bases lay outside the gene matches.

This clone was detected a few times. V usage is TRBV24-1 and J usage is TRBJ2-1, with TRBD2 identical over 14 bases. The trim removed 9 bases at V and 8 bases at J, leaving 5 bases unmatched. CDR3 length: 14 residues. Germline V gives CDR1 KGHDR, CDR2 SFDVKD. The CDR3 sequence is CATAGTSGRDEQFF. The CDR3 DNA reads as TGTGCCACCGCCGGGACTAGCGGGAGAGATGAGCAGTTCTTC.

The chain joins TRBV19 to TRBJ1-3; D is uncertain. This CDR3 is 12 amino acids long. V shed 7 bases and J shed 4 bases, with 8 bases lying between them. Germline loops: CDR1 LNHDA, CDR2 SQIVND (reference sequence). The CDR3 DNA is TGTGCCAGTACGAGATTGGGAAACACCATATATTTT. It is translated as CASTRLGNTIYF.

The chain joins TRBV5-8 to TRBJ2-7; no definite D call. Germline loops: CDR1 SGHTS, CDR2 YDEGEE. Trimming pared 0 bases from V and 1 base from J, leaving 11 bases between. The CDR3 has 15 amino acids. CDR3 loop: CASSLGRHVSYEQYF. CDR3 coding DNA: TGTGCCAGCAGCTTGGGCAGGCACGTTTCCTACGAGCAGTACTTC.

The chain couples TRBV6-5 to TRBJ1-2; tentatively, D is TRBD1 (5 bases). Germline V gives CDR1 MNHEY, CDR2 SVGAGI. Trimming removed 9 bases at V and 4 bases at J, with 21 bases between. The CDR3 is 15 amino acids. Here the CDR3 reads CASTGGRGKTYGYTF. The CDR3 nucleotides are TGTGCCAGTACGGGGGGAAGGGGCAAGACCTATGGCTACACCTTC.

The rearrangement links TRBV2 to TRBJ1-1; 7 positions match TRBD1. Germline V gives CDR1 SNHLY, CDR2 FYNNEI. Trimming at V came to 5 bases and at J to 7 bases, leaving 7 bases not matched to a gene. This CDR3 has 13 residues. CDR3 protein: CASSPDRAGEAFF. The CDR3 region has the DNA TGTGCCAGCAGTCCTGACAGGGCCGGTGAAGCTTTCTTT.

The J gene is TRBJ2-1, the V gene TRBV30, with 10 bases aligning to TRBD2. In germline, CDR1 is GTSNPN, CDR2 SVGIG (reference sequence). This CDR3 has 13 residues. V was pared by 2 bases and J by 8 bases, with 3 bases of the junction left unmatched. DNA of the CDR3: TGTGCCTGGAGTCTAGCGGGAGTCGATGAGCAGTTCTTC. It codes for CAWSLAGVDEQFF.

The CDR3 loop is CATSDGQHYYGYTF. The CDR3 bases are TGTGCCACCAGTGATGGACAGCACTATTATGGCTACACCTTC. The genes are TRBV24-1 and TRBJ1-2; TRBD1 might be the D (6 bases). From germline, CDR1 is KGHDR and CDR2 SFDVKD. V was pared by 3 bases and J by 5 bases, with 12 bases between. The CDR3 loop spans 14 amino acids.

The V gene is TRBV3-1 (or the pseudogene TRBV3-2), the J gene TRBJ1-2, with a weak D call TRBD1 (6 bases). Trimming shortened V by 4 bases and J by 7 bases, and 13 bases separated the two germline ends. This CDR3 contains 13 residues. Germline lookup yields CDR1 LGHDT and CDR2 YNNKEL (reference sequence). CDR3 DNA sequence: TGTGCCAGCAGCCTGGACAGATTAAGTGGCTACACCTTC. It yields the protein CASSLDRLSGYTF.

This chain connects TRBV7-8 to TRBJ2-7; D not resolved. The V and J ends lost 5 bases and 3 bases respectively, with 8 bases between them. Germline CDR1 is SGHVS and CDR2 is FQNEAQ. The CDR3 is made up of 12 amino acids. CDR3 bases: TGTGCCAGCAGCCGCCCGGGCTACGAGCAGTACTTC. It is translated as CASSRPGYEQYF. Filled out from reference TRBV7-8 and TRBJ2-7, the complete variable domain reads GAGVSQSPRYKVAKRGQDVALRCDPISGHVSLFWYQQALGQGPEFLTYFQNEAQLDKSGLPSDRFFAERPEGSVSTLKIQRTQQEDSAVYLCASSRPGYEQYFGPGTRLTVT.

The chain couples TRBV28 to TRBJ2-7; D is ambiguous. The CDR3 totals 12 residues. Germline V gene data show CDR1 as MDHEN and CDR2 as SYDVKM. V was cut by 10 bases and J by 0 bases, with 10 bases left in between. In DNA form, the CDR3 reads TGTGCCACGCACGATAGCTCCTACGAGCAGTACTTC. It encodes CATHDSSYEQYF.

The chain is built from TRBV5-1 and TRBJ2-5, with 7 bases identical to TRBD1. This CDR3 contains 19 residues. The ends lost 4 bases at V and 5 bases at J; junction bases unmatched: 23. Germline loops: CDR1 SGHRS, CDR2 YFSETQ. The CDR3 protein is CASSGRLGGFGIQGETQYF. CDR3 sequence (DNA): TGCGCCAGCAGCGGAAGGTTAGGGGGCTTCGGCATACAGGGGGAGACCCAGTACTTC. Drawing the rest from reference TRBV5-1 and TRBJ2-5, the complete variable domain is KAGVTQTPRYLIKTRGQQVTLSCSPISGHRSVSWYQQTPGQGLQFLFEYFSETQRNKGNFPGRFSGRQFSNSRSEMNVSTLELGDSALYLCASSGRLGGFGIQGETQYFGPGTRLLVL.

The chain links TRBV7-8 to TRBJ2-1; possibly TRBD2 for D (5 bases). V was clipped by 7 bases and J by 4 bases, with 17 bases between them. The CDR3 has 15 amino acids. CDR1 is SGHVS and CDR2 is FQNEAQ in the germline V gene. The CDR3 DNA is TGTGCCAGCACTAGAGAGGGAGTAACTTACAATGAGCAGTTCTTC. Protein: CASTREGVTYNEQFF.

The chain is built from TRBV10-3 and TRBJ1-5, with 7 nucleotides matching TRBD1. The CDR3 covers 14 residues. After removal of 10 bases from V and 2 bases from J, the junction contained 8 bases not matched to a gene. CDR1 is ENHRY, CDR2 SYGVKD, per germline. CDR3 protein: CATRQGGGNQPQHF. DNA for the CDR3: TGTGCCACAAGACAGGGCGGAGGCAATCAGCCCCAGCATTTT.

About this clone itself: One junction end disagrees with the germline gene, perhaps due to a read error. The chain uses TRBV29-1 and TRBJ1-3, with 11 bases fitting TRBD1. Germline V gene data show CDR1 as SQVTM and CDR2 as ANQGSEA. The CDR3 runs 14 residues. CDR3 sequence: CSVLPGTGGTTIYF. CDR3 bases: TGCAGCGTTCTGCCCGGGACAGGGGGAACCACCATATATTTT.

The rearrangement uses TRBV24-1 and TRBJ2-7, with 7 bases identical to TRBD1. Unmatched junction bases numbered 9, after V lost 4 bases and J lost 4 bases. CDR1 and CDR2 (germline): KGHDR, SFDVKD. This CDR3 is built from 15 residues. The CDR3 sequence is CATSDIRTGPYEQYF. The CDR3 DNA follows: TGTGCCACCAGTGACATTAGGACAGGTCCGTACGAGCAGTACTTC.

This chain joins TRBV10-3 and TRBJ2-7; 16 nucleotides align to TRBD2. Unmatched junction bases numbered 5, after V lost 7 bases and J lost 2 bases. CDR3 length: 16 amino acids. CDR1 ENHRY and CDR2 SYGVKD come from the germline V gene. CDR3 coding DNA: TGTGCCATCAAAACCGGGACTAGCGGGGGGGCCTACGAGCAGTACTTC. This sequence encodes CAIKTGTSGGAYEQYF.